One sample yielded the 32 T cell receptor beta chains listed below, sequenced in a study of OX40 agonist ivuxolimab in advanced cancers. The repertoire was sequenced with immunoSEQ multiplex PCR; TCRdb's copy has only in-frame clones and lacks some. The sample carries 91,000 or so clones, approximately 95% recorded once. The sample here was CD4+ or CD8+ T cells sorted from blood, taken in a trial of the OX40 agonist ivuxolimab. These receptor sequences come from an adult with an advanced solid tumor such as melanoma, head and neck, liver or kidney cancer.

The V and J genes are TRBV11-3 and TRBJ2-2, with D unresolved. The germline gives CDR1 SGHNT, CDR2 YENEEA. V was cut by 1 base and J by 5 bases, with 2 bases left in between. The CDR3 extends over 12 amino acids. The CDR3 sequence is CASSLVTGELFF. DNA of the CDR3: TGTGCCAGCAGCTTAGTAACCGGGGAGCTGTTTTTT.

This chain uses TRBV29-1 with TRBJ2-7; either TRBD1 or TRBD2 may supply D (6 bases each). Per the germline V gene, CDR1 is SQVTM and CDR2 is ANQGSEA. The V end was cut by 7 bases, the J end by 2 bases, with 21 bases between. CDR3 length equals 15 residues. The CDR3 DNA follows: TGCAGCGCCGGAGGGGCAGGGGCAAAAACCTACGAGCAGTACTTC. Translation gives CSAGGAGAKTYEQYF.

The V and J genes are TRBV30 and TRBJ2-7; D gene unclear. Looked up from germline, CDR1 is GTSNPN and CDR2 is SVGIG (reference sequence). V shed 0 bases and J shed 3 bases, with 6 bases lying between them. The CDR3 sequence is 12 residues long. CDR3 nucleotide sequence: TGTGCCTGGAGTGTATTTGGCTACGAGCAGTACTTC. Protein product: CAWSVFGYEQYF.

The chain combines TRBV19 with TRBJ1-4; D is unclear. Trimming took off 6 bases at V and 5 bases at J, with 13 bases between the two ends. Germline CDR1 and CDR2: LNHDA and SQIVND (reference sequence). The CDR3 has 14 amino acids. This CDR3 reads CASRPGIVNEKLFF. The CDR3 DNA is TGTGCCAGTAGGCCGGGAATCGTGAATGAAAAACTGTTTTTT.

CDR3 protein: CASSLVDRGREQYF. The CDR3 DNA reads as TGTGCCAGCAGCTTAGTGGACAGGGGGCGCGAGCAGTACTTC. This sequence joins TRBV7-8 and TRBJ2-7; 11 nucleotides match TRBD1. Trimming took 1 base from V and 6 from J; bases not matched to a gene: 2. This CDR3 is 14 amino acids long. The germline V gene encodes CDR1 SGHVS and CDR2 FQNEAQ. Looking up the rest from reference TRBV7-8 and TRBJ2-7 gives the full variable domain: GAGVSQSPRYKVAKRGQDVALRCDPISGHVSLFWYQQALGQGPEFLTYFQNEAQLDKSGLPSDRFFAERPEGSVSTLKIQRTQQEDSAVYLCASSLVDRGREQYFGPGTRLTVT.

V is TRBV9 and J is TRBJ1-5; no firm D call. The CDR3 consists of 12 residues. The germline CDR1 and CDR2 sequences are SGDLS and YYNGEE. V was pared by 2 bases and J by 6 bases, with 6 bases between. CDR3 nucleotides: TGTGCCAGCAGCGTCTACCCTCAGCCCCAGCATTTT. Encoded protein: CASSVYPQPQHF.

This sequence joins TRBV19 and TRBJ2-2; the D is unclear. Germline CDR1 LNHDA, CDR2 SQIVND (reference sequence). There are 17 residues in the CDR3. V lost 4 bases, J lost 0 bases, and 15 bases lay in between. CDR3 DNA sequence: TGTGCCAGTAGTACTGGGTTTGGTGAAACGAACACCGGGGAGCTGTTTTTT. Protein product: CASSTGFGETNTGELFF.

The chain carries TRBV10-3 and TRBJ2-5; the match to TRBD2 covers 7 bases. The length of the CDR3 is 14 residues. J was trimmed by 2 bases and V by 6 bases; bases with no gene match: 6. Germline values: CDR1 ENHRY, CDR2 SYGVKD. In nucleotides, the CDR3 is TGTGCCATCAGCACGGGGGACTATCAAGAGACCCAGTACTTC. It is translated as CAISTGDYQETQYF.

This clone has only one observation. The chain uses TRBV2 and TRBJ1-1; D call uncertain. Per the germline V gene, CDR1 is SNHLY and CDR2 is FYNNEI. This CDR3 is 13 amino acids long. V lost 7 bases to trimming and J lost 11 bases, with 20 bases between them. The CDR3, as DNA: TGTGCCAGCATTTCAGACGGGGAAGTTTGGGCTTTCTTT. Translating it yields CASISDGEVWAFF.

The chain uses TRBV27 and TRBJ1-6; possible D gene TRBD1, 6 bases. The CDR3 has 13 amino acids. Per germline, CDR1 MNHEY and CDR2 SMNVEV (reference sequence). V gave up 8 bases and J gave up 6 bases, with 11 bases separating them. CDR3 amino acids: CASRTVANSPLHF. CDR3 nucleotides: TGTGCCAGCCGGACAGTCGCTAATTCACCCCTCCACTTT.

V gene TRBV11-2 combines with J gene TRBJ1-5, with 7 bases matching TRBD1. Unmatched junction bases numbered 2, after V lost 0 bases and J lost 3 bases. CDR1 is SGHAT, CDR2 FQNNGV, per germline. The CDR3 is 15 amino acids. Here the CDR3 reads CASSLETGANQPQHF. CDR3 nucleotide sequence: TGTGCCAGCAGCTTAGAAACAGGGGCCAATCAGCCCCAGCATTTT.

The chain joins TRBV28 to TRBJ2-1; D tentatively fits TRBD1 or TRBD2 (5 bases each). Germline-derived CDR1 and CDR2 are MDHEN and SYDVKM. V shed 4 bases and J shed 7 bases, with 17 bases lying between them. CDR3 length: 15 amino acids. The CDR3 reads CASSSIGTLRNEQFF. CDR3 nucleotide sequence: TGTGCCAGCAGTTCAATTGGGACGTTAAGGAATGAGCAGTTCTTC.

The J gene is TRBJ2-7, the V gene TRBV18; D gene unclear. CDR1 and CDR2 from the germline V gene are KGHSH and LQKENI. With 1 base removed from V and 3 bases from J, the gap between germline ends came to 4 bases. The CDR3 has 12 residues. The CDR3 is CASSPQHYEQYF. In DNA form, the CDR3 reads TGTGCCAGCTCACCACAGCACTACGAGCAGTACTTC.

The V call is TRBV5-4, the J call TRBJ2-7; unclear D gene. V gave up 3 bases and J gave up 0 bases, with 7 bases separating them. The CDR3 contains 13 residues. Germline V gene sequence: CDR1 SGHNT, CDR2 YYREEE (reference sequence). The CDR3, as DNA: TGTGCCAGCAGCTCATACCGCTCCTACGAGCAGTACTTC. This sequence encodes CASSSYRSYEQYF. The full variable domain, rest sourced from reference TRBV5-4 and TRBJ2-7, is ETGVTQSPTHLIKTRGQQVTLRCSSQSGHNTVSWYQQALGQGPQFIFQYYREEENGRGNFPPRFSGLQFPNYSSELNVNALELDDSALYLCASSSYRSYEQYFGPGTRLTVT.

This chain uses TRBV7-8 with TRBJ1-2; tentatively, D is TRBD1 (5 bases). Trimming stripped 1 base from V and 4 bases from J, with 16 bases between. Germline assignment: CDR1 SGHVS and CDR2 FQNEAQ. There are 16 residues in the CDR3. Here the CDR3 reads CASSLGRRGDSYGYTF. The CDR3 bases are TGTGCCAGCAGCTTAGGCCGACGGGGGGATAGCTATGGCTACACCTTC.

The chain joins TRBV5-1 to TRBJ1-4, with D possibly TRBD1 on 6 matching bases. Per the germline V gene, CDR1 is SGHRS and CDR2 is YFSETQ. V was pared by 0 bases and J by 4 bases, with 7 bases between. This CDR3 has 14 residues. The DNA for the CDR3 is TGCGCCAGCAGCTTGGTGGACAGTAATGAAAAACTGTTTTTT. This codes for CASSLVDSNEKLFF.

This rearrangement joins TRBV4-1 to TRBJ2-7, with D perhaps TRBD1 (5 bases). Germline-derived CDR1 and CDR2 are MGHRA and YSYEKL. Trimming left V 0 bases short and J 3 bases short, with 12 bases between. The CDR3 loop spans 15 amino acids. The DNA of the CDR3 is TGCGCCAGCAGCCAAGATGGCAGGGCGGACTACGAGCAGTACTTC. Amino acids: CASSQDGRADYEQYF.

V is TRBV7-2 and J is TRBJ1-3, with D perhaps TRBD1 (5 bases). This CDR3 contains 15 residues. The germline V gene has CDR1 SGHTA and CDR2 FQGNSA. The V end was cut by 1 base, the J end by 0 bases, with 7 bases between. The CDR3 bases are TGTGCCAGCAGCTTAGGCAGGGTCTCTGGAAACACCATATATTTT. It is translated as CASSLGRVSGNTIYF.

The J gene is TRBJ2-3, the V gene TRBV2; D gene uncertain. This CDR3 is built from 12 residues. Deletions cut 7 bases from V and 6 bases from J, with 11 bases between. CDR1 SNHLY and CDR2 FYNNEI come from the germline V gene. The DNA of the CDR3 is TGTGCCAGCACCAATAAGAGGGATACGCAGTATTTT. Amino acids: CASTNKRDTQYF.

The rearrangement uses TRBV5-1 and TRBJ1-5; D is possibly TRBD1 (5 bases). Trimming pared 4 bases from V and 3 bases from J, leaving 14 bases between. Germline values: CDR1 SGHRS, CDR2 YFSETQ. This CDR3 has 15 amino acids. The CDR3 is CASSAESGTNQPQHF. As DNA, the CDR3 is TGCGCCAGCAGCGCCGAATCCGGGACCAATCAGCCCCAGCATTTT.

The gene calls are TRBV7-8 and TRBJ1-1; D remains unclear. V lost 3 bases and J 0 bases, leaving 8 bases between the germline ends. This CDR3 is 14 amino acids long. Germline V gene data show CDR1 as SGHVS and CDR2 as FQNEAQ. In DNA, the CDR3 is TGTGCCAGCAGCTTGTCTAGCTTGAACACTGAAGCTTTCTTT. Translating gives CASSLSSLNTEAFF. The entire variable domain, with the rest obtained from reference TRBV7-8 and TRBJ1-1, is as follows: GAGVSQSPRYKVAKRGQDVALRCDPISGHVSLFWYQQALGQGPEFLTYFQNEAQLDKSGLPSDRFFAERPEGSVSTLKIQRTQQEDSAVYLCASSLSSLNTEAFFGQGTRLTVV.

The rearrangement uses TRBV29-1 and TRBJ2-1; D may be TRBD1 or TRBD2 (5 bases each). V gave up 7 bases and J gave up 4 bases, with 11 bases separating them. The CDR3 length is 12 residues. Germline CDR1 SQVTM, CDR2 ANQGSEA. The CDR3 DNA is TGCAGCGCTAGGGACCAATACAATGAGCAGTTCTTC. It yields the protein CSARDQYNEQFF.

The V and J genes are TRBV5-1 and TRBJ1-2, with a tentative D call TRBD1 (5 bases). Germline V gene data show CDR1 as SGHRS and CDR2 as YFSETQ. This CDR3 is 13 amino acids long. V lost 2 bases to trimming and J lost 2 bases, with 7 bases between them. CDR3 sequence (DNA): TGCGCCAGCAGCTTACGGACAAACTATGGCTACACCTTC. This codes for CASSLRTNYGYTF.

The rearrangement uses TRBV7-2 and TRBJ2-3, with TRBD2 as a possible D gene (6 bases). The ends were cut back, 5 bases at V and 6 bases at J, with 18 bases in the middle. The CDR3 spans 15 residues. The germline CDR1 and CDR2 sequences are SGHTA and FQGNSA. The CDR3 nucleotides are TGTGCCAGCAGCCGGACCCGACTAGTGCGCGATACGCAGTATTTT. Its translation is CASSRTRLVRDTQYF.

This rearrangement joins TRBV9 to TRBJ1-2; the match to TRBD1 covers 12 bases. J was trimmed by 5 bases and V by 2 bases; bases with no gene match: 7. CDR1 and CDR2 (germline): SGDLS, YYNGEE. This CDR3 spans 16 amino acids. The CDR3 reads CASSVPGQGAPYGYTF. The CDR3 DNA reads as TGTGCCAGCAGCGTCCCGGGACAGGGGGCGCCATATGGCTACACCTTC.

The chain uses TRBV7-2 and TRBJ1-2, with TRBD1 matching over 7 bases. The germline V gene encodes CDR1 SGHTA and CDR2 FQGNSA. Trimming took 4 bases from V and 2 from J; bases not matched to a gene: 1. This CDR3 comprises 13 residues. This chain's CDR3 is CASSWDRNYGYTF. CDR3 in DNA: TGTGCCAGCAGCTGGGACAGAAACTATGGCTACACCTTC.

CDR3 sequence reads: CASRNRFSNYGYTF. CDR3 in DNA: TGTGCCAGTAGGAACCGGTTCTCTAACTATGGCTACACCTTC. The chain uses TRBV19 and TRBJ1-2, with no clear D. Germline-derived CDR1 and CDR2 are LNHDA and SQIVND (reference sequence). CDR3 size: 14 residues. V dropped 6 bases and J dropped 0 bases, with 11 bases sitting between them.

The chain is built from TRBV18 and TRBJ2-1, with TRBD1 matching 8 bases. This CDR3 contains 15 residues. J gave up 0 bases and V 6 bases, and 4 bases lay outside the gene matches. Germline assignment: CDR1 KGHSH and CDR2 LQKENI. This CDR3 is CASSGQGSSYNEQFF. Written as DNA, the CDR3 is TGTGCCAGCTCCGGACAGGGCAGCTCCTACAATGAGCAGTTCTTC.

This chain uses TRBV4-3 with TRBJ2-1, with D unresolved. The V gene's germline CDR1 is LGHNA and CDR2 YSLEER. This CDR3 spans 12 amino acids. V was trimmed by 4 bases and J by 6 bases, leaving 7 bases between them. CDR3 region: CASSRIPNEQFF. CDR3 bases: TGCGCCAGCAGCCGAATACCCAATGAGCAGTTCTTC.

In this sample, this clone turned up once. The rearrangement uses TRBV7-9 and TRBJ1-2; D is perhaps TRBD1 (5 bases). V dropped 5 bases and J dropped 9 bases, with 16 bases sitting between them. This CDR3 is built from 13 residues. Per the germline V gene, CDR1 is SEHNR and CDR2 is FQNEAQ (reference sequence). DNA for the CDR3: TGTGCCAGCAGCCCCCAGGGAGGGGTTCGCTACACCTTC. Translation gives CASSPQGGVRYTF.

The chain uses TRBV12-5 and TRBJ1-1; 8 bases are a match to TRBD1. This CDR3 contains 13 residues. The V gene end was trimmed by 8 bases and the J gene end by 10 bases; junction bases not matched to a gene: 12. Germline V gene lookup returns CDR1 LGHNT and CDR2 FRNRAP. CDR3 sequence reads: CASLGVRGLSAFF. CDR3 bases: TGTGCTAGTCTGGGGGTCAGGGGGCTTTCAGCTTTCTTT.

A single count supports this clone. The chain uses TRBV9 and TRBJ2-2, with 9 bases fitting TRBD1. This CDR3 spans 15 amino acids. CDR1 and CDR2 (germline): SGDLS, YYNGEE. V shed 6 bases, J shed 2 bases, and the junction held 5 bases outside the gene matches. The CDR3 sequence is CASMRTGDNTGELFF. CDR3 DNA sequence: TGTGCCAGCATGCGGACAGGGGATAACACCGGGGAGCTGTTTTTT.